Below, one T cell receptor beta chain is given with its context. Its specificity is not known. This table comes from immunoSEQ multiplex PCR, and its TCRdb copy is limited to in-frame clones, with some not included. The sample shows under 20,000 clones, about 80% of them seen only once. Drawing of blood for sampling happened at baseline, at cycle 4 day 1, and at cycle 7 day 1. The data stem from a study of OX40 agonist ivuxolimab in advanced cancers. CDR3 size: 12 residues. CDR1 is MGHRA and CDR2 is YSYEKL in the germline V gene. V lost 3 bases and J lost 1, with 3 bases in between. Study-level results: On average, CD8+ T cells had more expanded clones than CD4+.

Sequencing was performed on CD4+ or CD8+ T cells sorted from blood, taken in a trial of the OX40 agonist ivuxolimab. The V and J genes are TRBV4-1 and TRBJ1-1, with no clear D. This TCR came from an adult with an advanced solid tumor such as melanoma, head and neck, liver or kidney cancer. The CDR3 DNA sequence: TGCGCCAGCAGCCAGAGGAACACTGAAGCTTTCTTT. Protein sequence: CASSQRNTEAFF.